These 21 T cell receptor beta chains were sequenced from one sample in a study of blood T cell repertoires in COVID-19. Clones were read by immunoSEQ multiplex PCR, and TCRdb kept only the in-frame ones, dropping some. Of hundreds of thousands of clones in the sample, 80% to 90% were seen once. Sequences were obtained from PBMCs or T cells enriched from blood (not recorded which). The receptors were gathered from a man aged 25-45 years who had recovered from COVID-19.

J is TRBJ2-2 and V is TRBV5-6; 8 bases are a match to TRBD1. The germline V gene encodes CDR1 SGHDT and CDR2 YYEEEE. This CDR3 has 16 amino acids. The trim removed 4 bases at V and 2 bases at J, leaving 7 bases unmatched. Here the CDR3 reads CASSSPGQANTGELFF. The CDR3 DNA reads TGTGCCAGCAGCAGCCCGGGACAGGCTAACACCGGGGAGCTGTTTTTT.

The sample holds one count of this clone. V is TRBV27 and J is TRBJ2-1; 7 bases agree with TRBD1. Germline CDR1 is MNHEY and CDR2 is SMNVEV (reference sequence). This CDR3 region has 15 residues. V lost 4 bases and J lost 7; bases outside the gene matches: 10. CDR3 nucleotide sequence: TGTGCCAGCAGTTCCATCTCTCCACAGGGGAATGAGCAGTTCTTC. Translated: CASSSISPQGNEQFF.

The gene calls are TRBV7-8 and TRBJ1-2; 11 nucleotides agree with TRBD1. This CDR3 has 14 residues. The V gene's germline CDR1 is SGHVS and CDR2 FQNEAQ. The J segment lost 10 bases and the V segment lost 4 bases, leaving 8 bases of the junction unmatched. The CDR3, as DNA: TGTGCCAGCAGCTCAAGGGACAGGGGGGGAGCCTACACCTTC. It encodes CASSSRDRGGAYTF.

This chain links TRBV3-1 (or the pseudogene TRBV3-2) with TRBJ2-5; 7 nucleotides match TRBD1. Germline CDR1 is LGHDT and CDR2 is YNNKEL (reference sequence). Losses at the gene ends were 2 bases for V and 5 bases for J; bases not matched to a gene: 8. The CDR3 is 15 residues long. DNA for the CDR3: TGTGCCAGCAGCCAAAGGACAGGCCCCCGGGAGACCCAGTACTTC. Its protein product is CASSQRTGPRETQYF.

This chain connects TRBV28 to TRBJ2-2; 7 bases are a match to TRBD2. Looked up from germline, CDR1 is MDHEN and CDR2 is SYDVKM. V shed 5 bases, J shed 2 bases, and the junction held 8 bases outside the gene matches. The CDR3 consists of 16 residues. The CDR3 is CASSRNPGLNTGELFF. The CDR3, as DNA: TGTGCCAGCAGTCGAAACCCGGGACTAAACACCGGGGAGCTGTTTTTT.

The rearrangement uses TRBV4-1 and TRBJ2-5, with D maybe TRBD1 (6 bases). The CDR3 is made up of 15 amino acids. V was cut by 4 bases and J by 3 bases, with 15 bases left in between. CDR1 and CDR2 (germline): MGHRA, YSYEKL. This CDR3 reads CASSPPGTKKETQYF. For the CDR3, the DNA is TGCGCCAGCAGCCCCCCCGGGACAAAGAAAGAGACCCAGTACTTC.

This chain uses TRBV3-1 (or the pseudogene TRBV3-2) with TRBJ2-1; 15 bases are a match to TRBD2. V was clipped by 1 base and J by 7 bases; unmatched bases: 14. The germline CDR1 and CDR2 sequences are LGHDT and YNNKEL (reference sequence). The length of the CDR3 is 20 residues. DNA of the CDR3: TGTGCCAGCAGCCAAGTGGATTGGACTAGCGGGAGGGGAGGGGGAAATGAGCAGTTCTTC. Protein product: CASSQVDWTSGRGGGNEQFF.

CDR3 DNA sequence: TGTGCCTGGAGACTAGCGGAGATCTACAATGAGCAGTTCTTC. It specifies CAWRLAEIYNEQFF. The rearrangement links TRBV30 to TRBJ2-1; 8 bases match TRBD2. In germline, CDR1 is GTSNPN, CDR2 SVGIG (reference sequence). The V gene end was trimmed by 3 bases and the J gene end by 3 bases; junction bases not matched to a gene: 4. The CDR3 extends over 14 amino acids.

Remarks on this clone: Within the sample, other DNA sequences also encode this same CDR3. CDR3 nucleotide sequence: TGTGCCAGCAGACCTGGACAGAACACCGGGGAGCTGTTTTTT. Its protein product is CASRPGQNTGELFF. V gene TRBV28 combines with J gene TRBJ2-2; tentatively, D is TRBD1 (5 bases). The CDR3 runs 14 residues. Between the trimmed V and J ends, which lost 6 bases and 1 base, there was a span of 9 bases. Germline assignment: CDR1 MDHEN and CDR2 SYDVKM.

This chain uses TRBV28 with TRBJ1-4; TRBD1 aligns across 10 bases. CDR1 MDHEN and CDR2 SYDVKM come from the germline V gene. Unmatched junction bases numbered 3, after V lost 6 bases and J lost 8 bases. This CDR3 region has 13 residues. The CDR3 bases are TGTGCCAGCAGGGGACAGGGGAAAGAAAAACTGTTTTTT. Its translation: CASRGQGKEKLFF.

The chain joins TRBV5-4 to TRBJ2-6, with D uncertain. The CDR3 covers 15 residues. CDR1 is SGHNT and CDR2 is YYREEE in the germline V gene (reference sequence). The V gene lost 0 bases and the J gene lost 0 bases, with 4 bases spanning the gap. The CDR3 nucleotides are TGTGCCAGCAGCTTGGGTTACTCTGGGGCCAACGTCCTGACTTTC. Amino acids: CASSLGYSGANVLTF.

There are a few counts of this clone. The chain's CDR3 is CASTLLDTGNTEAFF. Written as DNA, the CDR3 is TGTGCCAGCACTCTACTAGACACCGGGAACACTGAAGCTTTCTTT. This chain connects TRBV7-9 to TRBJ1-1; D not certain. CDR3 length equals 15 residues. The V gene lost 7 bases and the J gene lost 1 base, with 16 bases spanning the gap. Germline CDR1 and CDR2: SEHNR and FQNEAQ (reference sequence).

This clone was observed a single time. This chain connects TRBV2 to TRBJ1-5; 8 bases align to TRBD1. The CDR3 contains 14 residues. The germline gives CDR1 SNHLY, CDR2 FYNNEI. The V segment lost 4 bases and the J segment 5 bases; nucleotides outside the gene matches: 4. The chain's CDR3 is CASSGTGGDQPQHF. The CDR3, as DNA: TGTGCCAGCAGTGGAACAGGGGGGGATCAGCCCCAGCATTTT.

In its sample, this clone was seen once. Lacking the conserved final phenylalanine or tryptophan, this CDR3 likely reflects a read error. Because the CDR3's place on the DNA is in doubt, the DNA is left out and the CDR3 is given as listed by TCRdb. The chain couples TRBV28 to TRBJ2-7; the table's D call, TRBD2, has no DNA check behind it. Germline V gene sequence: CDR1 MDHEN, CDR2 SYDVKM. The CDR3 spans 13 residues, counting both ends. The CDR3 loop is CASRGLAGGPPLY.

This rearrangement joins TRBV6-5 to TRBJ2-7; TRBD2 matches 10 bases. V lost 6 bases and J lost 5; bases outside the gene matches: 4. The CDR3 contains 13 residues. The V gene's germline CDR1 is MNHEY and CDR2 SVGAGI. The CDR3 DNA is TGTGCCAGCAGACTAGCGGGGACAAACGAGCAGTACTTC. Its protein product is CASRLAGTNEQYF.

The count of this clone is one. The chain has TRBV6-5 and TRBJ2-7; TRBD1 aligns across 9 bases. Trimming took 8 bases from V and 4 from J; bases not matched to a gene: 6. In germline, CDR1 is MNHEY, CDR2 SVGAGI. This CDR3 is 13 amino acids long. The CDR3 coding sequence is TGTGCCAGCGACCGGGACAGGGCTTACGAGCAGTACTTC. Its protein is CASDRDRAYEQYF.

The chain is built from TRBV10-3 and TRBJ2-1, with 9 bases matching TRBD1. Unmatched junction bases numbered 5, after V lost 6 bases and J lost 2 bases. Germline V CDR1 and CDR2: ENHRY, SYGVKD. The CDR3 is 15 residues long. CDR3 amino acids: CAIRGQGQAYNEQFF. DNA for the CDR3: TGTGCCATCAGGGGACAGGGCCAGGCCTACAATGAGCAGTTCTTC.

V is TRBV7-9 and J is TRBJ2-5; D remains unclear. This CDR3 region has 16 residues. Germline-derived CDR1 and CDR2 are SEHNR and FQNEAQ (reference sequence). V shed 5 bases and J shed 2 bases, with 18 bases lying between them. DNA of the CDR3: TGTGCCAGCAGCCGAGAAGAGTTTGGTTTTCAAGAGACCCAGTACTTC. Its protein is CASSREEFGFQETQYF.

CDR3 sequence reads: CASTLRTGELFF. The CDR3 DNA follows: TGTGCCAGCACCCTACGAACCGGGGAGCTGTTTTTT. This chain uses TRBV2 with TRBJ2-2; D unresolved. The germline CDR1 and CDR2 sequences are SNHLY and FYNNEI. V lost 7 bases and J 5 bases, leaving 8 bases between the germline ends. The CDR3 runs 12 residues.

V and J are TRBV5-1 and TRBJ2-1; 9 bases are a match to TRBD2. This CDR3 comprises 15 residues. V dropped 5 bases and J dropped 7; count of bases not matched to a gene: 10. Germline V gives CDR1 SGHRS, CDR2 YFSETQ. The DNA for the CDR3 is TGCGCCAGCAGATCCGGGACTAGCAAAGGGAATGAGCAGTTCTTC. Translation gives CASRSGTSKGNEQFF. The full variable domain, rest sourced from reference TRBV5-1 and TRBJ2-1, is KAGVTQTPRYLIKTRGQQVTLSCSPISGHRSVSWYQQTPGQGLQFLFEYFSETQRNKGNFPGRFSGRQFSNSRSEMNVSTLELGDSALYLCASRSGTSKGNEQFFGPGTRLTVL.

The chain links TRBV10-3 to TRBJ2-7; 10 nucleotides agree with TRBD1. Germline V gene data show CDR1 as ENHRY and CDR2 as SYGVKD. The CDR3 totals 14 residues. The V segment lost 8 bases and the J segment 4 bases; nucleotides outside the gene matches: 8. CDR3 sequence (DNA): TGTGCCATCTCACCTGGGACAGGGGTGTACGAGCAGTACTTC. Encoded protein: CAISPGTGVYEQYF.